The 7 T cell receptor beta chains reported below all come from one sample, sequenced in a study of OX40 agonist ivuxolimab in advanced cancers. Assay used: immunoSEQ multiplex PCR; TCRdb lists only in-frame clones, some missing. The sample contains 20,000 to 25,000 clones, more than 75% of which appear only once. The sequences come from CD4+ or CD8+ T cells sorted from blood, collected in a trial of the OX40 agonist ivuxolimab. Source of these receptors: an adult with an advanced solid tumor such as melanoma, head and neck, liver or kidney cancer.

Only one count was recorded for this clone. The chain combines TRBV4-1 with TRBJ2-1; the D gene is possibly TRBD2 (6 bases). Trimming shortened V by 4 bases and J by 8 bases, and 15 bases separated the two germline ends. Germline V gene data show CDR1 as MGHRA and CDR2 as YSYEKL. The CDR3 loop spans 14 amino acids. CDR3 bases: TGCGCCAGCAGCCTAAAAGCGGGTTTCTATGAGCAGTTCTTC. Its protein is CASSLKAGFYEQFF.

This sequence joins TRBV9 and TRBJ1-1; TRBD1 might be the D (6 bases). The germline V and J ends were trimmed by 3 bases and 0 bases, with 15 bases remaining between them. This CDR3 is 16 amino acids long. Germline V gene sequence: CDR1 SGDLS, CDR2 YYNGEE. CDR3 region: CASSAEGGRMNTEAFF. The CDR3 nucleotides read TGTGCCAGCAGCGCCGAGGGGGGGCGAATGAACACTGAAGCTTTCTTT.

For this clone: The sample has other DNA sequences that encode this CDR3 too. J is TRBJ2-5 and V is TRBV27; 10 bases line up with TRBD1. Germline lookup yields CDR1 MNHEY and CDR2 SMNVEV (reference sequence). V dropped 3 bases and J dropped 5; count of bases not matched to a gene: 6. The CDR3 consists of 15 residues. CDR3 DNA: TGTGCCAGCAGTTTGTGGACAGGGGGTCGTGAGACCCAGTACTTC. This sequence encodes CASSLWTGGRETQYF.

The CDR3 sequence is CASSQAQQGETQYF. As DNA, the CDR3 is TGTGCCAGCAGCCAAGCGCAGCAGGGAGAGACCCAGTACTTC. The V call is TRBV14, the J call TRBJ2-5, with a tentative D call TRBD1 (5 bases). Trimming pared 1 base from V and 4 bases from J, leaving 10 bases between. The CDR3 totals 14 residues. CDR1 is SGHDN and CDR2 is FVKESK in the germline V gene.

The genes are TRBV28 and TRBJ2-3; 14 bases line up with TRBD2. The CDR3 consists of 16 residues. J gave up 6 bases and V 3 bases, and 5 bases lay outside the gene matches. Germline loops: CDR1 MDHEN, CDR2 SYDVKM. The CDR3 region is CASSLTSGRAYDTQYF. CDR3 in DNA: TGTGCCAGCAGTTTGACTAGCGGGAGGGCCTACGATACGCAGTATTTT.

The rearrangement joins TRBV11-2 to TRBJ2-1; the D gene is possibly TRBD2 (5 bases). The V and J ends lost 1 base and 7 bases respectively, with 5 bases between them. The germline CDR1 and CDR2 sequences are SGHAT and FQNNGV. CDR3 length: 12 residues. The CDR3 loop reads CASSLGRNEQFF. For the CDR3, the DNA is TGTGCCAGCAGCTTAGGGAGGAATGAGCAGTTCTTC. Combining the CDR3 with reference TRBV11-2 and TRBJ2-1 gives the whole variable domain EAGVAQSPRYKIIEKRQSVAFWCNPISGHATLYWYQQILGQGPKLLIQFQNNGVVDDSQLPKDRFSAERLKGVDSTLKIQPAKLEDSAVYLCASSLGRNEQFFGPGTRLTVL.

This clone was detected only a few times. The chain has TRBV7-9 and TRBJ1-4; TRBD1 agrees at 7 bases. The CDR3 sequence is 19 residues long. CDR1 SEHNR and CDR2 FQNEAQ come from the germline V gene (reference sequence). J was trimmed by 2 bases and V by 3 bases; bases with no gene match: 15. CDR3: CASSFSGTETLVTNEKLFF. The CDR3 DNA is TGTGCCAGCAGCTTTTCCGGGACAGAGACGCTCGTGACTAATGAAAAACTGTTTTTT. Drawing the rest from reference TRBV7-9 and TRBJ1-4, the complete variable domain is DTGVSQNPRHKITKRGQNVTFRCDPISEHNRLYWYRQTLGQGPEFLTYFQNEAQLEKSRLLSDRFSAERPKGSFSTLEIQRTEQGDSAMYLCASSFSGTETLVTNEKLFFGSGTQLSVL.